The clone carrying this T cell receptor beta chain was seen only a few times. This sample is part of a study of blood T cells in healthy people across ages. CDR3 length: 15 residues. Germline CDR1 MNHEY, CDR2 SMNVEV (reference sequence). Alongside a J-beta primer mix, a sample-barcoded 5' primer served in a second PCR lasting about 7 to 12 cycles. TCRdb analysed the 5' RACE reads with MiXCR anew, one entry per CDR3 protein. The table lists around 700,000 distinct CDR3 sequences, approximately 25% of them singletons, with roughly 9% in the top ten. These data are also associated with another study on T cells of mothers and their children.

The chain has TRBV27 and TRBJ2-5, with 9 bases identical to TRBD1. TRBJ2-1 matches the DNA end more closely, so the J call is doubtful. Source material: blood. The TCR was taken from a boy aged 10-17 years in good health. Here the CDR3 reads CASSLQGQGWGEQFF. The CDR3 DNA sequence: TGTGCCAGCAGTTTACAGGGACAGGGCTGGGGTGAGCAGTTCTTC.